These T cell receptor beta chains were read from a single sample in a study of naive and memory T cell subsets. Each CDR3 protein gets one entry after TCRdb re-called the UMI-ligation and nested PCR reads with MiXCR. The sample consists of approximately 100,000 distinct CDR3 sequences, about 14% of them appearing once. Input material: naive CD8+ T cells from blood. The source of these receptors is a human donor in good health. The conserved cysteine and the conserved F or W are not part of the CDR3 here.

J: TRBJ2-7
V: TRBV2
CDR3: ASSETGTSRGTYEQY

J: TRBJ1-1
V: TRBV7-2
CDR3: ASSLADLLNTEAF

J: TRBJ2-1
V: TRBV12-3/TRBV12-4
CDR3: ASREPWGNEQF

J: TRBJ2-3
V: TRBV20-1
CDR3: SDAWADTQY

J: TRBJ2-7
V: TRBV5-4
CDR3: ASSVHSGSGYEQY

J: TRBJ1-2
V: TRBV10-3
CDR3: AISVGRSYT

J: TRBJ2-2
V: TRBV29-1
CDR3: SVELGQINTGELF

J: TRBJ2-7
V: TRBV4-3
CDR3: ASSDDSYEQY

J: TRBJ1-4
V: TRBV4-3
CDR3: ASSQDEDTTNEKLF

J: TRBJ2-5
V: TRBV7-6
CDR3: ASSHGLGLGETQY

J: TRBJ1-3
V: TRBV4-2
CDR3: ASSQEPILSSGNTIY

J: TRBJ2-1
V: TRBV12-3/TRBV12-4
CDR3: ASSSSGNAGDEQF

J: TRBJ2-5
V: TRBV6-1
CDR3: ASSVAGETQY

J: TRBJ2-3
V: TRBV12-3/TRBV12-4
CDR3: ASSSGGRTDTQY

J: TRBJ1-1
V: TRBV7-9
CDR3: ASSLGFPGNTEAF

J: TRBJ2-7
V: TRBV7-9
CDR3: ASSLFLDPRFPEQY

J: TRBJ1-6
V: TRBV6-6
CDR3: ASSYEALTDYNSPLH

J: TRBJ2-1
V: TRBV7-9
CDR3: ASSLPHQLAAIDNEQF

J: TRBJ2-7
V: TRBV5-6
CDR3: ASSFGPAYEQY

J: TRBJ2-3
V: TRBV14
CDR3: ASSLHVGASSTDTQY

J: TRBJ2-7
V: TRBV7-9
CDR3: ASSSPVGLGSSYEQY

J: TRBJ2-1
V: TRBV29-1
CDR3: SVPGYEQF

J: TRBJ2-7
V: TRBV4-2
CDR3: ASSHSGAEQY

J: TRBJ2-1
V: TRBV20-1
CDR3: SARPRWTSGYNEQF

J: TRBJ1-4
V: TRBV28
CDR3: ASKYGTANEKLF

J: TRBJ2-5
V: TRBV9
CDR3: ASSVGTSDQETQY

J: TRBJ1-1
V: TRBV24-1
CDR3: ATSEAVNTEAF

J: TRBJ1-5
V: TRBV13
CDR3: ASSSGRKNQPQH

J: TRBJ2-6
V: TRBV12-3/TRBV12-4
CDR3: ASSLGTVYSGANVLT

J: TRBJ2-1
V: TRBV12-3/TRBV12-4
CDR3: ASSLRGLYEQF

J: TRBJ2-7
V: TRBV4-3
CDR3: ASSQGVGRAGVYEQY

J: TRBJ1-1
V: TRBV5-1
CDR3: ASREAPNTEAF